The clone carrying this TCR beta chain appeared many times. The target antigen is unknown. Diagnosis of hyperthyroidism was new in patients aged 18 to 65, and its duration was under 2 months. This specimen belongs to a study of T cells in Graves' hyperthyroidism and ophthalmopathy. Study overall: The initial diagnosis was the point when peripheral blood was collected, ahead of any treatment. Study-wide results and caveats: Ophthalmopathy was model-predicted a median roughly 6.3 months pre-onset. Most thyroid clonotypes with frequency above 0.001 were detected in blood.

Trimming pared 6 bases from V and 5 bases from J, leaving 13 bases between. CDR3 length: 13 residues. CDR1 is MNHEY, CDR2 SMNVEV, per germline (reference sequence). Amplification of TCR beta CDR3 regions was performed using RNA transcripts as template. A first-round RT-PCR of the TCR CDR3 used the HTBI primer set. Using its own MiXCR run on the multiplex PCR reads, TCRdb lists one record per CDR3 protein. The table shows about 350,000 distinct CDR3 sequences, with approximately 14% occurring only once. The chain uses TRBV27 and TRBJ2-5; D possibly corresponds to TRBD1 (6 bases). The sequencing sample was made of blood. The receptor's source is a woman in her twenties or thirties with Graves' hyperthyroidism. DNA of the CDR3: TGTGCCAGCAGACCAGGGGATGGGGAGACCCAGTACTTC. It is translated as CASRPGDGETQYF.